These 8 T cell receptor beta chains were all obtained from the same sample, sequenced in a study of a mutant IDH1 vaccine in newly diagnosed glioma. TCRdb's copy holds only in-frame clones and misses some; the assay was immunoSEQ multiplex PCR. The table includes 50,000 to 60,000 clones, over 70% detected once. Their antigens are not known. Stated time point: week 23, last vaccination. Vaccination comprised doses that each held 300 ug of mutant IDH1 20-mer peptide, plus topical imiquimod. Here the sequenced sample was PBMCs, taken from a glioma patient whose treatment included an IDH1 peptide vaccine. The receptors were gathered from a man aged 35 to 55 with glioma.

J is TRBJ2-3 and V is TRBV5-4, with 12 nucleotides matching TRBD2. The CDR3 is 18 residues long. Losses at the gene ends were 5 bases for V and 0 bases for J; bases not matched to a gene: 10. Germline V gives CDR1 SGHNT, CDR2 YYREEE (reference sequence). CDR3 sequence reads: CASRKTSGGPPSTDTQYF. The CDR3 nucleotides are TGTGCCAGCAGGAAGACTAGCGGGGGCCCCCCTAGCACAGATACGCAGTATTTT.

The chain is built from TRBV7-2 and TRBJ1-1; D call uncertain. Trimming left V 3 bases short and J 3 bases short, with 11 bases between. CDR1 is SGHTA and CDR2 is FQGNSA in the germline V gene. The CDR3 runs to 14 residues. The CDR3 region is CASSFGPRDTEAFF. CDR3 in DNA: TGTGCCAGCAGCTTTGGCCCCCGGGACACTGAAGCTTTCTTT.

This clone was seen just once. The V gene is TRBV15, the J gene TRBJ2-5; D not certain. V was clipped by 0 bases and J by 7 bases, with 15 bases between them. This CDR3 has 15 residues. Germline V gene sequence: CDR1 LNHNV, CDR2 YYDKDF (reference sequence). The CDR3 loop reads CATSRDERSLGTQYF. CDR3 DNA: TGTGCCACCAGCAGAGATGAACGGTCCTTGGGGACCCAGTACTTC. Variable domain in full (rest from reference TRBV15 and TRBJ2-5): DAMVIQNPRYQVTQFGKPVTLSCSQTLNHNVMYWYQQKSSQAPKLLFHYYDKDFNNEADTPDNFQSRRPNTSFCFLDIRSPGLGDTAMYLCATSRDERSLGTQYFGPGTRLLVL.

DNA for the CDR3: TGTGCCATCAGTCCGAGCAATCAGCCCCAGCATTTT. Translated, it gives CAISPSNQPQHF. The chain joins TRBV10-3 to TRBJ1-5; D remains ambiguous. Germline CDR1 reads ENHRY; CDR2 reads SYGVKD. The CDR3 is 12 amino acids. Trimming left V 5 bases short and J 1 base short, with 3 bases between.

Only one count was recorded for this clone. The chain combines TRBV2 with TRBJ1-1; D may be TRBD1 (5 bases). Per the germline V gene, CDR1 is SNHLY and CDR2 is FYNNEI. Trimming cost V 5 bases and J 0 bases, with 10 bases left between them. The CDR3 is 14 residues long. The CDR3 region is CASSWGFMNTEAFF. CDR3 DNA sequence: TGTGCCAGCAGTTGGGGGTTCATGAACACTGAAGCTTTCTTT.

This clone was seen only once. This chain links TRBV7-2 with TRBJ2-7; D ambiguous. The CDR3 contains 14 residues. Per germline, CDR1 SGHTA and CDR2 FQGNSA. Trimming shortened V by 1 base and J by 9 bases, and 16 bases separated the two germline ends. CDR3 region: CASSLDPGPVGQYF. CDR3 bases: TGTGCCAGCAGCTTAGACCCAGGACCCGTTGGGCAGTACTTC.

The rearrangement uses TRBV2 and TRBJ1-2; D remains unclear. This CDR3 comprises 13 residues. Germline CDR1 reads SNHLY; CDR2 reads FYNNEI. V lost 8 bases, J lost 6 bases, and 16 bases lay in between. The CDR3 bases are TGTGCCAGCCAGCTGGGGTATAGGGATGGCTACACCTTC. This codes for CASQLGYRDGYTF.

This clone was counted only a few times. This rearrangement joins TRBV6-5 to TRBJ1-5; no clear D. Trimming left V 6 bases short and J 0 bases short, with 12 bases between. CDR3 length equals 15 residues. Per the germline V gene, CDR1 is MNHEY and CDR2 is SVGAGI. The CDR3 sequence is CASSLGPYSNQPQHF. CDR3 in DNA: TGTGCCAGCAGCCTAGGGCCATATAGCAATCAGCCCCAGCATTTT.